These T cell receptor beta chains were read from a single sample in a study of Ad26.COV2.S vaccination and SARS-CoV-2 variants. Assay: immunoSEQ multiplex PCR; the TCRdb copy retains only in-frame clones and omits some. The table lists about 390,000 clones, 70% to 90% of them singletons. The sequencing here drew on peripheral blood, taken in a trial of Ad26.COV2.S vaccine versus placebo. These receptors were taken from a person aged 18-60 years who received the Ad26.COV2.S COVID-19 vaccine or a placebo. The CDR3 runs from the conserved cysteine through the conserved F or W. Each record gives: D gene, clone size, V gene, J gene, CDR3 protein, CDR3 DNA. The D gene is left open where the match is weak. Clone size, where shown, is once, few, many, or a class for clones that have expanded.

TRBD1,NA,TRBV10-3,TRBJ1-2,CAISVGQGVYGYTF,TGTGCCATCAGTGTTGGCCAGGGGGTTTATGGCTACACCTTC
NA,NA,TRBV4-3,TRBJ2-3,CASSQESADTQYF,TGCGCCAGCAGCCAAGAGTCAGCGGATACGCAGTATTTT
NA,NA,TRBV30,TRBJ1-6,CAWSRGVDQPPLHF,TGTGCCTGGAGTCGGGGCGTCGACCAGCCCCCCCTCCACTTT
NA,NA,TRBV5-1,TRBJ2-5,CASSLVAEETQYF,TGCGCCAGCAGCTTGGTGGCTGAAGAGACCCAGTACTTC
TRBD2,NA,TRBV3-1/TRBV3-2,TRBJ2-7,CASSFGLGGYEQYF,TGTGCCAGCAGCTTCGGTTTGGGGGGGTATGAGCAGTACTTC
TRBD1,NA,TRBV5-6,TRBJ1-5,CASSFGQGVSQPQHF,TGTGCCAGCAGCTTTGGGCAGGGGGTGAGTCAGCCCCAGCATTTT
NA,NA,TRBV7-9,TRBJ2-1,CASSLDSPKQFF,TGTGCCAGCAGCCTCGATAGCCCAAAGCAGTTCTTC
NA,NA,TRBV5-1,TRBJ1-4,CASSPGGGSEKLFF,TGCGCCAGCAGCCCCGGCGGAGGGAGTGAAAAACTGTTTTTT
NA,NA,TRBV11-2,TRBJ2-5,CASSLQVGETQYF,TGTGCCAGCAGCTTACAGGTCGGAGAGACCCAGTACTTC
NA,NA,TRBV14,TRBJ1-1,CASSQLRTAQAFF,TGTGCCAGCAGCCAACTCCGGACAGCCCAAGCTTTCTTT
TRBD1,NA,TRBV5-6,TRBJ1-1,CASSFRGANTNTEAFF,TGTGCCAGCAGCTTCAGGGGGGCCAACACCAACACTGAAGCTTTCTTT
NA,NA,TRBV2,TRBJ1-2,CASSLGLGYTF,TGTGCCAGCAGCCTCGGCCTTGGCTACACCTTC
TRBD1,NA,TRBV6-2/TRBV6-3,TRBJ2-3,CASSYERGGADTQYF,TGTGCCAGCAGTTACGAACGAGGGGGCGCAGATACGCAGTATTTT
NA,NA,TRBV7-9,TRBJ1-2,CASSSDRSYGYTF,TGTGCCAGCAGCTCCGACAGGTCCTATGGCTACACCTTC
NA,NA,TRBV21-1,TRBJ2-3,CASSSRTGQAGGVTDTQYF,TGTGCCAGCAGCTCTCGGACAGGGCAAGCGGGGGGGGTCACAGATACGCAGTATTTT
TRBD1,NA,TRBV5-1,TRBJ1-1,CASAGQGNTEAFF,TGCGCCAGCGCGGGACAGGGAAACACTGAAGCTTTCTTT
TRBD1,NA,TRBV5-5,TRBJ1-2,CASSPGGQGGNYGYTF,TGTGCCAGCAGCCCGGGGGGACAGGGAGGAAACTATGGCTACACCTTC
NA,NA,TRBV14,TRBJ1-4,CASSQFEKLFF,TGTGCCAGCAGCCAATTCGAAAAACTGTTTTTT
TRBD1,NA,TRBV19,TRBJ1-1,CASSIRTGFTEAFF,TGTGCCAGTAGTATAAGGACAGGGTTCACTGAAGCTTTCTTT
TRBD2,NA,TRBV4-1,TRBJ2-3,CASSLPGGGTDTQYF,TGCGCCAGCAGCCTCCCGGGGGGGGGCACAGATACGCAGTATTTT
NA,NA,TRBV2,TRBJ2-6,CARRRGTGSGANVLTF,TGTGCCAGACGGAGGGGTACAGGGTCTGGGGCCAACGTCCTGACTTTC
NA,NA,TRBV25-1,TRBJ1-2,CASSPSGVAGSYGYTF,TGTGCCAGCAGCCCCAGTGGGGTCGCCGGTAGCTATGGCTACACCTTC
NA,NA,TRBV7-2,TRBJ1-1,CASSPQVTEAFF,TGTGCCAGCAGCCCCCAGGTCACTGAAGCTTTCTTT
TRBD2,many,TRBV6-4,TRBJ2-1,CASSDTLAGDYNEQFF,TGTGCCAGCAGTGACACACTAGCGGGGGATTACAATGAGCAGTTCTTC
NA,NA,TRBV19,TRBJ2-2,CASSISIGLGTNTGELFF,TGTGCCAGTAGTATCAGCATAGGCCTCGGGACAAACACCGGGGAGCTGTTTTTT
NA,once,TRBV18,TRBJ2-5,CASSRQEETQYF,TGTGCCAGCTCACGACAAGAAGAGACCCAGTACTTC
NA,NA,TRBV6-5,TRBJ1-3,CASILDPFPGNTIYF,TGTGCCAGCATATTGGACCCCTTCCCTGGAAACACCATATATTTT
NA,once,TRBV3-1/TRBV3-2,TRBJ2-7,CASSQAGTGISYEQYF,TGTGCCAGCAGCCAAGCGGGAACAGGGATTTCCTACGAGCAGTACTTC
NA,NA,TRBV6-5,TRBJ2-3,CASSYSRERNTQYF,TGTGCCAGCAGTTACTCACGGGAGAGAAATACGCAGTATTTT
NA,once,TRBV12-3/TRBV12-4,TRBJ1-2,CASSRGNYGYTF,TGTGCCAGCAGCAGAGGAAACTATGGCTACACCTTC
TRBD1,NA,TRBV7-2,TRBJ2-7,CASSKPGQFSYEQYF,TGTGCCAGCAGCAAGCCGGGACAGTTTTCCTACGAGCAGTACTTC
TRBD2,NA,TRBV5-1,TRBJ2-5,CASKGTSGATGETQYF,TGCGCCAGCAAGGGGACTAGCGGGGCCACGGGGGAGACCCAGTACTTC
TRBD1,NA,TRBV7-6,TRBJ1-2,CASSMSGTGDYSGYTF,TGTGCCAGCAGCATGTCCGGGACAGGGGATTATAGTGGCTACACCTTC